This TCR beta chain comes out of a study of blood T cell repertoires in COVID-19. As for the study in general: Spain, Italy and the United States supplied samples that represented acute and convalescent COVID-19. PBMCs, B-cell-depleted T cells, or T cells provided the cDNA or gDNA that made up the material.

In Seattle, patients joined the study during active infection and were tracked longitudinally. Authors' data handling: Reference gene primer amplification gave estimated nucleated cell counts. The method was immunoSEQ multiplex PCR; TCRdb's version includes in-frame clones alone and lacks a portion of them. The V and J calls and clone size come from that table; D and trimming were worked out from the DNA. The profile covers hundreds of thousands of clones, with more than 85% appearing a single time and 0.75% to 1% taken by the ten largest. Germline V gene lookup returns CDR1 MDHEN and CDR2 SYDVKM. This CDR3 is built from 13 residues. The ends lost 6 bases at V and 3 bases at J; junction bases unmatched: 4.

The sequence came from a man aged 60 to 75 with COVID-19, enrolled during active disease. The chain joins TRBV28 to TRBJ1-2; 7 nucleotides match TRBD1. Sequenced sample: peripheral blood. The CDR3 region has the DNA TGTGCCAGCAGCCTAGGGACAGACTATGGCTACACCTTC. Its translation: CASSLGTDYGYTF.